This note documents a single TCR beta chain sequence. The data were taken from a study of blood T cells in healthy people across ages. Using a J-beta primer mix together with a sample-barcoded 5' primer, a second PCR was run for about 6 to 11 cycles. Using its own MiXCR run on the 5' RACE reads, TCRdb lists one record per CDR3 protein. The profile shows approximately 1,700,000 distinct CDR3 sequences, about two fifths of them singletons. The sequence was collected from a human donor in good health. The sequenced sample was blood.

The CDR3 DNA reads as TGCGCCAGCAGCCAAGTGCTGCTTGGGTCCTACGAGCAGTACTTC. As protein: CASSQVLLGSYEQYF. The genes are TRBV4-1 and TRBJ2-7; D remains unclear. V dropped 1 base and J dropped 1 base, with 11 bases sitting between them. Germline V gene lookup returns CDR1 MGHRA and CDR2 YSYEKL. The CDR3 is 15 amino acids.